Reported below is one T cell receptor (beta chain). No antigen is known for it. The germline gene is not matched at one end of the junction; a read error may be the cause. This sample was included in a study of T cell repertoires in cytomegalovirus infection. One entry per CDR3 protein results from TCRdb running MiXCR on the reads. There are some 680,000 distinct CDR3 sequences in the sample; less than 40% occur only once, and 2.5% to 3.5% lies in the top ten. The CDR3 contains 12 residues. From germline, CDR1 is GTSNPN and CDR2 SVGIG (reference sequence). Study observations and caveats: Dominating the ex vivo response were TCR beta clonotypes that were CMV-specific and HLA-C-restricted.

The TCR sequence derives from a human donor in good health (CMV status not recorded). Some clones in this sample may be carry-over from other donors' samples. Sequences were obtained from PBMCs. The chain combines TRBV30 with TRBJ1-5, with 8 nucleotides matching TRBD1. The CDR3 spells CASDRGGQPQNF. The DNA for the CDR3 is TGTGCTTCCGACAGGGGTGGACAGCCCCAGAATTTT.